Detailed here is one T cell receptor (beta chain). The antigen is undetermined. From germline, CDR1 is SGHVS and CDR2 FQNEAQ. There are 14 residues in the CDR3. V was pared by 4 bases and J by 7 bases, with 6 bases of the junction left unmatched. Primers included in the PCR were 60 Vbeta and 13 Jbeta primers. Profiled with immunoSEQ multiplex PCR; TCRdb holds only in-frame clones, not every one. The sample records some 120,000 clones, roughly three quarters being singletons. This entry belongs to a study of cytomegalovirus exposure and HLA in healthy donors. General observations from the study: Prior analysis indicated that the majority of TCR beta V segments exhibited productivity approximately 87% or approximately 30% of the time. The study recorded around 160 TCR beta chains that were cytomegalovirus-associated.

The specimen was PBMCs. The chain combines TRBV7-8 with TRBJ2-1; 8 bases align to TRBD1. The receptor was isolated from a man aged 18 to 35 in good health and CMV-seronegative. The CDR3 is CASSSNRGVNEQFF. The CDR3, as DNA: TGTGCCAGCAGCTCCAACAGGGGGGTAAATGAGCAGTTCTTC.